These 13 T cell receptor beta chains were sequenced from one sample in a study of T cell responses to AZD1222 COVID-19 vaccine. Sequencing was performed with immunoSEQ multiplex PCR; in TCRdb, only in-frame clones are kept and a portion is missing. The sample consists of 130,000 or so clones, over 90% of them appearing once. This specimen was peripheral blood, taken on day 0 of AZD1222 vaccination. These TCRs come from an adult in good health.

The rearrangement links TRBV9 to TRBJ1-1; D uncertain. Germline values: CDR1 SGDLS, CDR2 YYNGEE. CDR3 size: 13 residues. Trimming removed 2 bases from V and 5 bases from J, with 10 bases in between. The CDR3 DNA follows: TGTGCCAGCAGCGTTAGGGCGTTTACTGAAGCTTTCTTT. This sequence encodes CASSVRAFTEAFF. The variable domain in full, completed from reference TRBV9 and TRBJ1-1, reads DSGVTQTPKHLITATGQRVTLRCSPRSGDLSVYWYQQSLDQGLQFLIQYYNGEERAKGNILERFSAQQFPDLHSELNLSSLELGDSALYFCASSVRAFTEAFFGQGTRLTVV.

The CDR3 DNA is TGTGCTAGTGGTAATCAACAGCGGAATGAAAAACTGTTTTTT. This sequence encodes CASGNQQRNEKLFF. V is TRBV12-5 and J is TRBJ1-4; no clear D. The CDR3 runs to 14 residues. Trimming pared 5 bases from V and 5 bases from J, leaving 12 bases between. The germline V gene has CDR1 LGHNT and CDR2 FRNRAP.

The chain combines TRBV3-1 (or the pseudogene TRBV3-2) with TRBJ1-1; no firm D call. With 1 base removed from V and 3 bases from J, the gap between germline ends came to 12 bases. The CDR3 runs to 15 residues. CDR1 is LGHDT, CDR2 YNNKEL, per germline (reference sequence). The CDR3 loop reads CASSQGSYRDTEAFF. The CDR3 DNA is TGTGCCAGCAGCCAAGGGTCCTATAGGGACACTGAAGCTTTCTTT.

The chain links TRBV29-1 to TRBJ2-7; 8 bases fit TRBD1. Germline V lookup: CDR1 SQVTM, CDR2 ANQGSEA. The V gene end was trimmed by 7 bases and the J gene end by 0 bases; junction bases not matched to a gene: 5. The length of the CDR3 is 13 residues. CDR3 sequence: CSARTGRSYEQYF. CDR3 sequence (DNA): TGCAGCGCCCGGACAGGGCGCTCCTACGAGCAGTACTTC.

The chain is built from TRBV7-3 and TRBJ2-3; 7 nucleotides match TRBD2. After removal of 5 bases from V and 2 bases from J, the junction contained 7 bases not matched to a gene. Germline V CDR1 and CDR2: SGHTA, FQGTGA. This CDR3 spans 15 amino acids. DNA for the CDR3: TGTGCCAGCAGCCACAGACTAGCCGACACAGATACGCAGTATTTT. This translates into CASSHRLADTDTQYF.

The chain recombines TRBV6-5 with TRBJ1-1; the D gene is possibly TRBD1 (5 bases). Deletions cut 0 bases from V and 10 bases from J, with 12 bases between. The germline CDR1 and CDR2 sequences are MNHEY and SVGAGI. The CDR3 contains 13 residues. Here the CDR3 DNA reads TGTGCCAGCAGTTACTCGAGCAGGGACGGAGCTTTCTTT. Amino acids: CASSYSSRDGAFF.

The CDR3 protein is CASSPRVAGLPYNEQFF. In DNA, the CDR3 is TGTGCCAGTAGTCCCCGGGTAGCGGGGCTTCCCTACAATGAGCAGTTCTTC. The chain recombines TRBV19 with TRBJ2-1, with 8 bases matching TRBD2. Germline V gives CDR1 LNHDA, CDR2 SQIVND (reference sequence). After removal of 5 bases from V and 2 bases from J, the junction contained 11 bases not matched to a gene. The CDR3 is made up of 17 amino acids.

The rearrangement joins TRBV9 to TRBJ1-4, with D perhaps matching TRBD1 (5 bases). Germline V lookup: CDR1 SGDLS, CDR2 YYNGEE. The V gene lost 0 bases and the J gene lost 1 base, with 7 bases spanning the gap. CDR3 size: 15 residues. CDR3 DNA sequence: TGTGCCAGCAGCGTAGCCCAGGGAACTAATGAAAAACTGTTTTTT. It specifies CASSVAQGTNEKLFF.

The V gene is TRBV7-9, the J gene TRBJ1-5; 8 bases agree with TRBD1. The J segment lost 5 bases and the V segment lost 1 base, leaving 10 bases of the junction unmatched. The CDR3 contains 17 residues. CDR1 and CDR2 from the germline V gene are SEHNR and FQNEAQ (reference sequence). The CDR3 sequence: CASSLGQTGGRDQPQHF. Written as DNA, the CDR3 is TGTGCCAGCAGCTTAGGGCAAACAGGGGGACGGGATCAGCCCCAGCATTTT.

The chain links TRBV7-2 to TRBJ2-7, with D perhaps TRBD2 (7 bases). The germline V gene has CDR1 SGHTA and CDR2 FQGNSA. The CDR3 has 13 amino acids. Deletions cut 5 bases from V and 6 bases from J, with 14 bases between. The CDR3 coding sequence is TGTGCCAGCAGCACCAACGGGGGGCTCGAGCAGTACTTC. As protein: CASSTNGGLEQYF.

The V call is TRBV5-8, the J call TRBJ1-2; D gene ambiguous. CDR3 length: 13 residues. V gave up 4 bases and J gave up 6 bases, with 13 bases separating them. CDR1 and CDR2 (germline): SGHTS, YDEGEE. The CDR3 is CASSPKLRNGYTF. The CDR3 nucleotides are TGTGCCAGCAGCCCTAAACTACGTAATGGCTACACCTTC.

The gene calls are TRBV10-1 and TRBJ1-1; D is undetermined. The germline V and J ends were trimmed by 2 bases and 11 bases, with 15 bases remaining between them. The CDR3 is 13 amino acids. Germline V CDR1 and CDR2: WNHNN, SYGVQD (reference sequence). CDR3 coding DNA: TGCGCCAGCAGTGAGCAAGCCCCGAGCGGGGCTTTCTTT. The encoded protein is CASSEQAPSGAFF.

The chain employs TRBV7-6 and TRBJ2-2, with 9 bases aligning to TRBD2. Trimming cost V 1 base and J 5 bases; bases outside gene matches: 11. From germline, CDR1 is SGHVS and CDR2 FNYEAQ. This CDR3 is built from 18 residues. The CDR3 DNA is TGTGCCAGCAGCTTAGTGCGTGTTAGCGGGAGCGGTACCGGGGAGCTGTTTTTT. As protein: CASSLVRVSGSGTGELFF.